This note documents a single T cell receptor beta chain sequence. Its antigen is undetermined. The entry originates in a study of identifying expanded T cells in peripheral blood. During the collection period, no donor immune events like infections were recorded. TCRdb's table, derived via immunoSEQ multiplex PCR, lists solely in-frame clones and lacks some. The repertoire has 60,000 to 65,000 clones, about 83% of them found once; the top ten carry over 15%. General observations from the study: Clone count variance between roughly 2-week samples rose with total template count.

The sequencing sample was made of blood. The sequence derives from a person aged 18 to 75 in good health.

The CDR3 region is CASSLNYEQYF. The CDR3 DNA reads TGTGCCAGCAGCTTAAACTACGAGCAGTACTTC. The chain is built from TRBV7-9 and TRBJ2-7; no reliable D call. V lost 2 bases, J lost 3 bases, and 2 bases lay in between. The CDR3 is 11 residues long. Germline CDR1 SEHNR, CDR2 FQNEAQ (reference sequence).